This T cell receptor beta chain originates from a study of CD8 T cells in ankylosing spondylitis (TCRdb year 2017). Background on the whole study: To find TCR variants linked to disease, the study profiled T cell receptor beta repertoires in ankylosing spondylitis patients and healthy donors. The whole study cohort included over a hundred healthy donors and over 20 ankylosing spondylitis patients. Peripheral blood samples were taken, and synovial fluid was additionally collected from ankylosing spondylitis patients. Study-wide findings and limitations: Some TCR beta motif variants had previously been reported in synovial fluid and blood of reactive arthritis patients, which suggested common disease-initiation mechanisms. The disease-linked clones were reported to be significantly enriched in matched synovial fluid samples from ankylosing spondylitis patients. A TCR beta motif made up of seven or eight highly homologous amino acid variants appeared to be characteristic of blood from ankylosing spondylitis patients. In peripheral blood, the disease-linked clones were found at relatively low frequencies and had a CD8+ phenotype.

The listed sequencing device is Illumina HiSeq 2500. Quantitative 5'-RACE with molecular barcodes was the method used to prepare the TCR beta libraries. The authors' pipeline ran thus. A new computational method, built on a probabilistic model of VDJ rearrangement, was used to identify disease-linked TCR variants. The public reads were run again by TCRdb, first through fastp at Q25 and then through MiXCR, and only productive beta chains were kept. Entries are consolidated by CDR3 protein sequence, retaining the most common genes and DNA. The V and J calls follow TCRdb's processing rather than the paper's. This sample lists under 250,000 distinct CDR3 sequences; roughly a tenth were detected once. The ten largest clones take up about 2.8% of the sample. The junction carries 13 bases between V and J, which are trimmed by 5 bases and 4 bases respectively. Inclusive of the bounding cysteine and phenylalanine, the CDR3 is 14 residues long. The sequence is cut down to CDR3 DNA, 42 bases in frame from base 1.

This clonotype occurred many times. It has no known antigen specificity. Base quality data are lacking; no much larger clone is found one base away. What was sequenced was blood, either unsorted or a sorted T cell fraction (not recorded which). The sequence links TRBV12-3 or TRBV12-4 to TRBJ2-3; the D gene lacks a confident call. The sequence came from a male donor with ankylosing spondylitis or in good health (not recorded which). The CDR3: CASSESLNPDTQYF. The nucleotides read TGTGCCAGCAGTGAATCTCTGAACCCAGATACGCAGTATTTT.